The T cell receptor beta chain under discussion was sequenced for a study of shared clonotypes between healthy human individuals. Each subset's genomic DNA was split evenly across several immunoSEQ plates. TCRdb keeps only in-frame clones here, not all; method: immunoSEQ multiplex PCR. The sample holds 650,000 to 750,000 clones, approximately 75% seen once. Germline CDR1 SGHDT, CDR2 YYEEEE. Germline trimming cut 5 bases from V and 8 bases from J; bases unmatched to any gene: 4. This CDR3 has 13 amino acids. The V gene is TRBV5-6, the J gene TRBJ1-4, with 9 bases that match TRBD1. The sequence was obtained from a woman aged 25 to 39 in good health. The sample taken for sequencing was memory CD4+ T cells sorted from blood. Subset noted: CD45RA-negative fraction. CDR3 protein: CASRIQGAEKLFF. CDR3 nucleotides: TGTGCCAGCAGAATACAGGGGGCGGAAAAACTGTTTTTT.